Listed here are 8 T cell receptor beta chains from one sample, sequenced in a study of Graves' ophthalmopathy and Graves' hyperthyroidism. RNA transcripts served as template for amplifying TCR beta CDR3 sequences. After a first-round RT-PCR with HTBI primers, a second-round multiplex PCR was run. TCRdb reanalysed the multiplex PCR reads using MiXCR and keeps one entry per CDR3 protein. This table holds a few hundred thousand distinct CDR3 sequences, 39% found once. Source material: peripheral blood or thyroid tissue (not recorded which). These TCRs come from an adult man with Graves' hyperthyroidism.

The rearrangement joins TRBV7-9 to TRBJ1-4, with 7 bases fitting TRBD1. J was trimmed by 7 bases and V by 0 bases; bases with no gene match: 5. The CDR3 is 15 residues long. The germline V gene encodes CDR1 SEHNR and CDR2 FQNEAQ (reference sequence). The DNA of the CDR3 is TGTGCCAGCAGCTTAGCCGGGACAGTCAGTGAAAAACTGTTTTTT. Its translation: CASSLAGTVSEKLFF.

This chain uses TRBV7-6 with TRBJ2-7; 13 bases fit TRBD2. V was clipped by 4 bases and J by 0 bases; unmatched bases: 6. Germline CDR1 SGHVS, CDR2 FNYEAQ. There are 17 residues in the CDR3. CDR3 nucleotides: TGTGCCAGCAGCTCCGCGACTAGCGGGGGGAGCTCCTACGAGCAGTACTTC. Its protein product is CASSSATSGGSSYEQYF.

This clonotype was detected many times. The chain is built from TRBV14 and TRBJ2-5, with 11 nucleotides matching TRBD2. The CDR3 is 18 amino acids. The junction had 10 bases not matched to a gene; V was cut back by 2 bases and J by 2 bases. Germline CDR1 is SGHDN and CDR2 is FVKESK. DNA of the CDR3: TGTGCCAGCAGCCAATGGTGGTCGTCTAGCGGGGGGCAAGAGACCCAGTACTTC. The encoded protein is CASSQWWSSSGGQETQYF.

The V call is TRBV29-1, the J call TRBJ2-3; the D gene is possibly TRBD2 (7 bases). The CDR3 extends over 17 amino acids. V lost 6 bases and J 2 bases, leaving 24 bases between the germline ends. The germline gives CDR1 SQVTM, CDR2 ANQGSEA. CDR3 nucleotide sequence: TGCAGCGTAGGGGGGGATGATGAGACAGCGTTCACAGATACGCAGTATTTT. This sequence encodes CSVGGDDETAFTDTQYF.

Only one count was recorded for this clonotype. The CDR3 carries no conserved terminal phenylalanine or tryptophan, so it likely arises from a read error. The DNA is omitted, as the CDR3 cannot be located on it reliably, and the CDR3 follows TCRdb's listing. The V call is TRBV7-8, the J call TRBJ2-2. Both ends counted, the CDR3 spans 13 residues. Germline CDR1 reads SGHVS; CDR2 reads FQNEAQ. CDR3 sequence: CASSLAPTGELCA.

The rearrangement uses TRBV9 and TRBJ1-5, with no clear D. The germline gives CDR1 SGDLS, CDR2 YYNGEE. Trimming took 5 bases from V and 14 from J, leaving 20 bases between them. The CDR3 covers 13 residues. Here the CDR3 DNA reads TGTGCCAGCAGTGTTGGAAGGGAGACCTACGAGCATTTT. As protein: CASSVGRETYEHF.

This clonotype has at least ten counts. The rearrangement links TRBV5-1 to TRBJ2-5; 7 bases map to TRBD1. Per germline, CDR1 SGHRS and CDR2 YFSETQ. The CDR3 length is 14 residues. Trimming at V came to 7 bases and at J to 5 bases, leaving 11 bases not matched to a gene. The CDR3 protein is CASGLRARGETQYF. DNA for the CDR3: TGCGCCAGCGGCCTCCGTGCCAGGGGGGAGACCCAGTACTTC. Full variable domain (remainder filled in from reference TRBV5-1 and TRBJ2-5): KAGVTQTPRYLIKTRGQQVTLSCSPISGHRSVSWYQQTPGQGLQFLFEYFSETQRNKGNFPGRFSGRQFSNSRSEMNVSTLELGDSALYLCASGLRARGETQYFGPGTRLLVL.

With regard to this clonotype: Possible read error: a much larger clone is one base away. The chain recombines TRBV12-3 or TRBV12-4 with TRBJ2-7; 9 nucleotides align to TRBD1. The CDR3 is made up of 13 amino acids. Germline trimming cut 6 bases from V and 6 bases from J; bases unmatched to any gene: 6. In DNA form, the CDR3 reads TGTGCCAGCAGCGCCGGACAGGGGTTCGAGCAGTACTTC. Its protein is CASSAGQGFEQYF.